One and the same sample provided the 29 T cell receptor beta chains below, sequenced in a study of cytomegalovirus exposure and HLA in healthy donors. Both 60 Vbeta primers and 13 Jbeta primers went into the PCR. Repertoires were generated with immunoSEQ multiplex PCR, while TCRdb's copy carries only in-frame clones and drops some. The data show over 100,000 clones, roughly 68% seen once. Sequencing was carried out using PBMCs. The receptors come from a man aged 30 to 45 in good health and CMV-seropositive.

The V gene is TRBV6-5, the J gene TRBJ1-1, with a weak D call TRBD1 (5 bases). Trimming removed 0 bases from V and 0 bases from J, with 8 bases in between. Per the germline V gene, CDR1 is MNHEY and CDR2 is SVGAGI. The CDR3 length is 15 residues. The CDR3 loop reads CASSYSTGLNTEAFF. DNA for the CDR3: TGTGCCAGCAGTTACTCTACAGGCCTGAACACTGAAGCTTTCTTT.

This clone has only a few counts. J is TRBJ1-1 and V is TRBV6-5; 8 bases are a match to TRBD1. Germline V gene data show CDR1 as MNHEY and CDR2 as SVGAGI. V trimming: 6 bases; J trimming: 11 bases; junction bases outside the gene matches: 11. The CDR3 has 13 residues. The DNA for the CDR3 is TGTGCCAGCAGCTCACAGGGGGGGTTGGAGGCTTTCTTT. This encodes CASSSQGGLEAFF.

The chain combines TRBV27 with TRBJ2-1; the D is unclear. CDR1 and CDR2 (germline): MNHEY, SMNVEV (reference sequence). The V and J ends lost 0 bases and 10 bases respectively, with 16 bases between them. The length of the CDR3 is 15 residues. CDR3 bases: TGTGCCAGCAGTTTATCTTTCGATATGAGGCGGGAGCAGTTCTTC. This sequence encodes CASSLSFDMRREQFF.

V usage is TRBV27 and J usage is TRBJ1-3; D uncertain. The V end was cut by 2 bases, the J end by 7 bases, with 18 bases between. Germline assignment: CDR1 MNHEY and CDR2 SMNVEV (reference sequence). The CDR3 loop spans 16 amino acids. The CDR3 loop reads CASSLVGGRARNTIYF. CDR3 nucleotide sequence: TGTGCCAGCAGTTTAGTAGGAGGGCGCGCAAGGAACACCATATATTTT.

The chain joins TRBV7-9 to TRBJ2-5, with TRBD2 matching 7 bases. Unmatched junction bases numbered 10, after V lost 5 bases and J lost 4 bases. From germline, CDR1 is SEHNR and CDR2 FQNEAQ (reference sequence). This CDR3 contains 15 residues. CDR3 protein: CASSPREVEPETQYF. Here the CDR3 DNA reads TGTGCCAGCAGCCCCCGGGAGGTGGAGCCAGAGACCCAGTACTTC.

This chain joins TRBV5-1 and TRBJ2-2, with 8 bases identical to TRBD2. Germline CDR1 and CDR2: SGHRS and YFSETQ. CDR3 length: 16 residues. V gave up 2 bases and J gave up 1 base; unmatched junction bases: 4. The CDR3 sequence: CASSFGTSGNTGELFF. The CDR3 DNA follows: TGCGCCAGCAGCTTCGGGACTAGTGGGAACACCGGGGAGCTGTTTTTT.

As concerns this clone: At one boundary the junction diverges from the germline segment, which might be a read error. The chain uses TRBV4-2 and TRBJ2-7, with D perhaps TRBD1 (6 bases). The CDR3 spans 14 residues. The germline V gene encodes CDR1 LGHNA and CDR2 YNFKEQ. This chain's CDR3 is CASSQATGSSEQYF. The CDR3 DNA follows: TGTGCCAGCAGCCAAGCAACAGGGTCCTCCGAGCAGTACTTC.

The J gene is TRBJ1-5, the V gene TRBV2; D is perhaps TRBD1 (5 bases). Germline V lookup: CDR1 SNHLY, CDR2 FYNNEI. The CDR3 is made up of 13 amino acids. The germline V and J ends were trimmed by 5 bases and 4 bases, with 9 bases remaining between them. The CDR3 DNA follows: TGTGCCAGCAGTCCTACAGGAAATCAGCCCCAGCATTTT. Translating it yields CASSPTGNQPQHF.

The rearrangement joins TRBV29-1 to TRBJ2-2; D gene ambiguous. The CDR3 extends over 13 amino acids. The germline V and J ends were trimmed by 4 bases and 1 base, with 7 bases remaining between them. Germline-derived CDR1 and CDR2 are SQVTM and ANQGSEA. The CDR3 reads CSVVRLNTGELFF. The DNA for the CDR3 is TGCAGCGTTGTTCGACTGAACACCGGGGAGCTGTTTTTT.

V gene TRBV9 combines with J gene TRBJ1-2; TRBD1 matches 8 bases. Germline values: CDR1 SGDLS, CDR2 YYNGEE. The CDR3 is 15 amino acids. The trim removed 3 bases at V and 4 bases at J, leaving 8 bases unmatched. CDR3 bases: TGTGCCAGCAGCGGAGGACAGGGCCCCGTCTATGGCTACACCTTC. It translates to CASSGGQGPVYGYTF. The full variable domain, in which reference TRBV9 and TRBJ1-2 provide the parts outside the CDR3, is DSGVTQTPKHLITATGQRVTLRCSPRSGDLSVYWYQQSLDQGLQFLIQYYNGEERAKGNILERFSAQQFPDLHSELNLSSLELGDSALYFCASSGGQGPVYGYTFGSGTRLTVV.

The V and J genes are TRBV2 and TRBJ1-3; D uncertain. The length of the CDR3 is 14 residues. Trimming took 1 base from V and 4 from J, leaving 8 bases between them. Germline CDR1 and CDR2: SNHLY and FYNNEI. The CDR3 nucleotides are TGTGCCAGCAGTGAAGGGTCGGGGGGAAACACCATATATTTT. It codes for CASSEGSGGNTIYF.

The V call is TRBV7-9, the J call TRBJ1-1; D remains unclear. This CDR3 region has 14 residues. Germline V gives CDR1 SEHNR, CDR2 FQNEAQ (reference sequence). Trimming removed 6 bases at V and 0 bases at J, with 11 bases between. The CDR3 DNA sequence: TGTGCCAGCAGTCTAAACCCAATGAACACTGAAGCTTTCTTT. Protein sequence: CASSLNPMNTEAFF.

Note on this clone: One junction end disagrees with the germline gene, perhaps due to a read error. The chain uses TRBV7-9 and TRBJ2-1; maybe TRBD1 (5 bases). Germline-derived CDR1 and CDR2 are SEHNR and FQNEAQ (reference sequence). The CDR3 has 16 residues. Here the CDR3 reads CSSSPGQGSSYNEQFF. CDR3 bases: TGTTCCAGCAGCCCCGGGCAGGGAAGCTCCTACAATGAGCAGTTCTTC.

The chain couples TRBV2 to TRBJ2-7; 10 nucleotides line up with TRBD1. The CDR3 is 14 residues long. Germline V CDR1 and CDR2: SNHLY, FYNNEI. Trimming took 7 bases from V and 3 from J; bases not matched to a gene: 6. In nucleotides, the CDR3 is TGTGCCAGCACTCCGGGACAGGGGAGCTACGAGCAGTACTTC. As protein: CASTPGQGSYEQYF.

The chain recombines TRBV7-3 with TRBJ2-1, with D tentatively TRBD1 (7 bases). V was cut by 2 bases and J by 7 bases, with 21 bases left in between. This CDR3 is built from 17 residues. Germline CDR1 and CDR2: SGHTA and FQGTGA. This CDR3 is CASSLQGGRRGRNEQFF. The DNA for the CDR3 is TGTGCCAGCAGCTTACAGGGGGGACGCAGGGGTCGAAATGAGCAGTTCTTC.

This clone was detected only a few times. The rearrangement uses TRBV29-1 and TRBJ2-1, with no clear D. Per the germline V gene, CDR1 is SQVTM and CDR2 is ANQGSEA. The CDR3 runs to 12 residues. V lost 7 bases and J 3 bases, leaving 10 bases between the germline ends. The CDR3 is CSGQLDYNEQFF. CDR3 bases: TGCAGCGGCCAACTCGACTACAATGAGCAGTTCTTC.

This clone was seen a few times. V usage is TRBV5-6 and J usage is TRBJ1-5, with TRBD1 as a possible D gene (6 bases). The germline V and J ends were trimmed by 6 bases and 1 base, with 11 bases remaining between them. Germline V gene data show CDR1 as SGHDT and CDR2 as YYEEEE. This CDR3 is 14 amino acids long. The CDR3 DNA sequence: TGTGCCAGCACCATCGGACAGAGCAATCAGCCCCAGCATTTT. This gives the protein CASTIGQSNQPQHF.

DNA of the CDR3: TGTGCCAGCCAGAGAAGGGACTTAAATGGCTACACCTTC. Translation: CASQRRDLNGYTF. The V and J genes are TRBV2 and TRBJ1-2, with D maybe TRBD1 (5 bases). Germline V gene data show CDR1 as SNHLY and CDR2 as FYNNEI. The CDR3 covers 13 residues. V was shortened by 8 bases and J by 6 bases, with 16 bases between the two germline ends.

V and J are TRBV5-1 and TRBJ2-1; a possible D gene is TRBD2 (5 bases). V was shortened by 3 bases and J by 6 bases, with 10 bases between the two germline ends. Germline CDR1 and CDR2: SGHRS and YFSETQ. The CDR3 spans 13 residues. The CDR3 coding sequence is TGCGCCAGCAGCTACCCGGAGGCCAATGAGCAGTTCTTC. Encoded protein: CASSYPEANEQFF.

The chain joins TRBV25-1 to TRBJ1-2; maybe TRBD1 (6 bases). Trimming took off 4 bases at V and 3 bases at J, with 12 bases between the two ends. Germline CDR1 and CDR2: MGHDK and SYGVNS. This CDR3 spans 14 amino acids. CDR3 bases: TGTGCCAGCAGTGCACAGGGCGCGGACTATGGCTACACCTTC. It yields the protein CASSAQGADYGYTF.

The chain recombines TRBV4-2 with TRBJ2-3, with D unclear. Germline assignment: CDR1 LGHNA and CDR2 YNFKEQ. The CDR3 covers 17 residues. V lost 0 bases and J lost 5, with 18 bases in between. CDR3 nucleotides: TGTGCCAGCAGCCAAGATCCCGGCGGAGCGCCTAAAGATACGCAGTATTTT. Its protein product is CASSQDPGGAPKDTQYF.

This chain links TRBV4-2 with TRBJ1-5; no reliable D call. Trimming shortened V by 0 bases and J by 5 bases, and 11 bases separated the two germline ends. Germline V gene sequence: CDR1 LGHNA, CDR2 YNFKEQ. This CDR3 contains 15 residues. The CDR3 region is CASSQERSGDQPQHF. In DNA form, the CDR3 reads TGTGCCAGCAGCCAAGAAAGGTCCGGGGATCAGCCCCAGCATTTT.

The chain employs TRBV6-1 and TRBJ2-7; 10 nucleotides match TRBD1. CDR1 and CDR2 (germline): MNHNS, SASEGT. This CDR3 contains 12 residues. Trimming took 5 bases from V and 9 from J; bases not matched to a gene: 4. The CDR3 DNA reads as TGTGCCAGCAGTCCCGGGACAGGGGTGCAGTACGTC. Amino acid sequence: CASSPGTGVQYV.

This clone turned up a few times. This chain links TRBV29-1 with TRBJ1-2; D ambiguous. The CDR3 contains 14 residues. Between the trimmed V and J ends, which lost 6 bases and 1 base, there was a span of 15 bases. Germline V gene sequence: CDR1 SQVTM, CDR2 ANQGSEA. The CDR3 DNA reads TGCAGCGTGTCGGCGGCGGGTCTTAACTATGGCTACACCTTC. Encoded protein: CSVSAAGLNYGYTF.

This clone has only a few counts. J is TRBJ2-2 and V is TRBV6-1; D call uncertain. Trimming shortened V by 5 bases and J by 7 bases, and 8 bases separated the two germline ends. The CDR3 is made up of 12 amino acids. Germline V gene data show CDR1 as MNHNS and CDR2 as SASEGT. The CDR3 DNA reads TGTGCCAGCAGTATAGTAGTCGGGGAGCTGTTTTTT. This translates into CASSIVVGELFF.

The rearrangement joins TRBV27 to TRBJ1-2; 7 nucleotides agree with TRBD1. V was pared by 0 bases and J by 4 bases, with 5 bases of the junction left unmatched. CDR1 is MNHEY, CDR2 SMNVEV, per germline (reference sequence). This CDR3 is built from 15 residues. Here the CDR3 reads CASSLSWDSSYGYTF. The CDR3, as DNA: TGTGCCAGCAGTTTATCGTGGGACAGCTCCTATGGCTACACCTTC.

The gene calls are TRBV7-6 and TRBJ2-2; perhaps TRBD1 as D (5 bases). Deletions cut 2 bases from V and 4 bases from J, with 8 bases between. The CDR3 has 14 amino acids. Germline V gives CDR1 SGHVS, CDR2 FNYEAQ. This CDR3 reads CASSLRGSTGELFF. CDR3 sequence (DNA): TGTGCCAGCAGCTTAAGGGGAAGCACCGGGGAGCTGTTTTTT.

The chain links TRBV2 to TRBJ2-5, with TRBD2 matching over 13 bases. Germline V gene lookup returns CDR1 SNHLY and CDR2 FYNNEI. There are 15 residues in the CDR3. V lost 8 bases and J lost 13; bases outside the gene matches: 16. The CDR3 spells CASLPQTSGGPRLYF. In nucleotides, the CDR3 is TGTGCCAGCCTACCACAGACTAGCGGGGGGCCCCGTTTGTACTTC.

The chain has TRBV6-5 and TRBJ1-1; D gene ambiguous. The CDR3 totals 14 residues. CDR1 is MNHEY, CDR2 SVGAGI, per germline. Deletions cut 2 bases from V and 1 base from J, with 8 bases between. The CDR3 loop reads CASSYGGTNTEAFF. The CDR3 DNA reads TGTGCCAGCAGTTACGGAGGCACGAACACTGAAGCTTTCTTT.